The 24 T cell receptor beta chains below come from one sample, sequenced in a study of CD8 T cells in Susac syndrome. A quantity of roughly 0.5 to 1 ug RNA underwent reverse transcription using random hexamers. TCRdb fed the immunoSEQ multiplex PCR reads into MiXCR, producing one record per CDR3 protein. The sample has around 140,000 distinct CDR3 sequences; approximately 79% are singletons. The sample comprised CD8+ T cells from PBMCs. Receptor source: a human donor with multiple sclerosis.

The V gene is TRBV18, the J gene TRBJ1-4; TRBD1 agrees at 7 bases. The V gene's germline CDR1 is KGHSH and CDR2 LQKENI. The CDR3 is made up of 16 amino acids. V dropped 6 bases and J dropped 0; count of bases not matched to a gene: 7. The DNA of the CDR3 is TGTGCCAGCTCTGGGACAGAAGTTGCAACTAATGAAAAACTGTTTTTT. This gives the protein CASSGTEVATNEKLFF.

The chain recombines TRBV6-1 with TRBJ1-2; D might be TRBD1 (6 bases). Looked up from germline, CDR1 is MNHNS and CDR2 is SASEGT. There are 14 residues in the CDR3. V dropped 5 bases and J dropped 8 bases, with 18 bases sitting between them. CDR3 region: CASSPYRGAQGYTF. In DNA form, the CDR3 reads TGTGCCAGCAGTCCCTACCGGGGGGCGCAAGGCTACACCTTC.

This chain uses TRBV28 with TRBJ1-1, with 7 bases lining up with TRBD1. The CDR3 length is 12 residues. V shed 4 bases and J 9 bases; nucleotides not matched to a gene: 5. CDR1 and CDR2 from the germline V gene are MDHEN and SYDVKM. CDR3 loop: CASSWWGQKAFF. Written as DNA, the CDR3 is TGTGCCAGCAGTTGGTGGGGACAGAAAGCTTTCTTT.

The CDR3 loop is CASSDTYSEKLFF. The CDR3 nucleotides are TGTGCCAGCAGTGATACCTATTCTGAAAAACTGTTTTTT. The chain combines TRBV6-1 with TRBJ1-4, with unresolved D. The V and J ends lost 3 bases and 7 bases respectively, with 9 bases between them. The CDR3 runs to 13 residues. The germline V gene encodes CDR1 MNHNS and CDR2 SASEGT.

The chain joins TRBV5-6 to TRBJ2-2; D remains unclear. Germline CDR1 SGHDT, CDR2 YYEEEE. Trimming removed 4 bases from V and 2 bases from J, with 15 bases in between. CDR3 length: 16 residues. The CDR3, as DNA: TGTGCCAGCAGCCTCCCCAGCATACCTAACACCGGGGAGCTGTTTTTT. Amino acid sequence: CASSLPSIPNTGELFF.

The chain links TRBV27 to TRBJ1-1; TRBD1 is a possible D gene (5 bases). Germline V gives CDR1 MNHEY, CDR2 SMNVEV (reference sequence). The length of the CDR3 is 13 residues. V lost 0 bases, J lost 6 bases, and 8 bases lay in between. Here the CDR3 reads CASSLSGVAEAFF. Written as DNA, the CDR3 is TGTGCCAGCAGTTTATCGGGGGTTGCTGAAGCTTTCTTT.

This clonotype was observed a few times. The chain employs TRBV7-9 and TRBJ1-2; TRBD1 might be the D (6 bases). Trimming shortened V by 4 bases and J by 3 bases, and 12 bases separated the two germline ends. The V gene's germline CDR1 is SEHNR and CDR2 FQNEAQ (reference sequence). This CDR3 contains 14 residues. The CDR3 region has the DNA TGTGCCAGCAGCTCGATTACAGGGTACTATGGCTACACCTTC. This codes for CASSSITGYYGYTF.

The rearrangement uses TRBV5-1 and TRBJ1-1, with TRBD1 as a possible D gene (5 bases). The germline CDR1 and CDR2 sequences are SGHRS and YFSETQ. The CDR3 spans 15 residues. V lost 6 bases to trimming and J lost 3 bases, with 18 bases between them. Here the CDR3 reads CASTLRGHPDTEAFF. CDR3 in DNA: TGCGCCAGCACCCTGCGTGGACACCCAGACACTGAAGCTTTCTTT.

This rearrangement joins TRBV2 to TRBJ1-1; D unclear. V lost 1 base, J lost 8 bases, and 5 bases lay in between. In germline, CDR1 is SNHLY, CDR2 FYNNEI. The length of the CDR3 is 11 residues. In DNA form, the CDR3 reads TGTGCCAGCAGTGAAGGACTAGAAGCTTTCTTT. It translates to CASSEGLEAFF.

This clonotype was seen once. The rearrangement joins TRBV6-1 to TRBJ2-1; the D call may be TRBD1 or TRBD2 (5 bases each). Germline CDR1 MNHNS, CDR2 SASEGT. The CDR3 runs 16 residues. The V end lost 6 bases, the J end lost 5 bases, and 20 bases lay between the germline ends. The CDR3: CASSSPARDPNNEQFF. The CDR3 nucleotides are TGTGCCAGCAGCTCACCGGCCAGGGACCCCAACAATGAGCAGTTCTTC.

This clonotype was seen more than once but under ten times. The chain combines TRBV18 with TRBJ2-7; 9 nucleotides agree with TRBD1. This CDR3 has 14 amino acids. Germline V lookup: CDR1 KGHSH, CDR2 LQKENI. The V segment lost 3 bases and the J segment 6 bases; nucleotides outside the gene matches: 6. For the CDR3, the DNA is TGTGCCAGCTCACCGGGACAGGGAAGGGTCGAGCAGTACTTC. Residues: CASSPGQGRVEQYF.

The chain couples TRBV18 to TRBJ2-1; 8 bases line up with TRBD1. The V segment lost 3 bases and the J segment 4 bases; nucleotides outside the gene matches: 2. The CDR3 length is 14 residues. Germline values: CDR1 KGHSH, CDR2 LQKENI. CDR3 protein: CASSPDRGYNEQFF. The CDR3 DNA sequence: TGTGCCAGCTCACCTGACAGGGGATACAATGAGCAGTTCTTC.

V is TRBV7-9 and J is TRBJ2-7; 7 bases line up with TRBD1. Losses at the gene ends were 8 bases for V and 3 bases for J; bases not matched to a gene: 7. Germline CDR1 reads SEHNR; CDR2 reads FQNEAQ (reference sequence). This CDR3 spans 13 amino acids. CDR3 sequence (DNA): TGTGCCAGCCAGGGGGAAGTTAGCTACGAGCAGTACTTC. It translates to CASQGEVSYEQYF.

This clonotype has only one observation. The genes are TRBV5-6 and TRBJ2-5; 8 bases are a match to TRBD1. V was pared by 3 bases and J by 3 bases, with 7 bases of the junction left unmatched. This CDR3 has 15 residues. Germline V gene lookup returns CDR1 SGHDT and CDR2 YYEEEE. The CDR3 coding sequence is TGTGCCAGCAGCTCATGGGGACAGGTGGAAGAGACCCAGTACTTC. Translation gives CASSSWGQVEETQYF.

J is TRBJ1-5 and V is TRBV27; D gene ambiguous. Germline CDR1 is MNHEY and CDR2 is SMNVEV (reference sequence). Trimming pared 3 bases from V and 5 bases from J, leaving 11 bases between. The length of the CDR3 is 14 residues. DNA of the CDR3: TGTGCCAGCAGTTTGGCAGGCAGCGATCAGCCCCAGCATTTT. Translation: CASSLAGSDQPQHF.

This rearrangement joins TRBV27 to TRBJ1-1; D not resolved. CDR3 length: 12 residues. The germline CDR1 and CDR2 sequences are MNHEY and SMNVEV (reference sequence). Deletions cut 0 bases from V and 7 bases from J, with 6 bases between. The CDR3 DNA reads TGTGCCAGCAGTTTATCAGGCAGTGAAGCTTTCTTT. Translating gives CASSLSGSEAFF.

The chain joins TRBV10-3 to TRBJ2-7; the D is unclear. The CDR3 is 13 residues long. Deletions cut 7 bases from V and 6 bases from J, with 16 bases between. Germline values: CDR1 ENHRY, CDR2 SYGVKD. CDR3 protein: CAIIGNDGSEQYF. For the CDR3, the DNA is TGTGCCATCATAGGCAACGACGGCTCCGAGCAGTACTTC.

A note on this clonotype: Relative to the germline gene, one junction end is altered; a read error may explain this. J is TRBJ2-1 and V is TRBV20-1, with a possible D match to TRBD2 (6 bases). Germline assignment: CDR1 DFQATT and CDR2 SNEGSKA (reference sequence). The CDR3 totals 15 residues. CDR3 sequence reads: CSAMEFGSPNDEQLF. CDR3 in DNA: TGCAGTGCTATGGAGTTCGGGAGCCCCAACGATGAGCAGCTCTTC.

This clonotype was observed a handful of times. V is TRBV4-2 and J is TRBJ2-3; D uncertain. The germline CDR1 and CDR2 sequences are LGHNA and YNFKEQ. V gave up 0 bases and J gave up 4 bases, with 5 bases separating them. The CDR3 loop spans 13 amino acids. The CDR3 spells CASSQELADTQYF. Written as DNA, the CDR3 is TGTGCCAGCAGCCAAGAACTGGCAGATACGCAGTATTTT.

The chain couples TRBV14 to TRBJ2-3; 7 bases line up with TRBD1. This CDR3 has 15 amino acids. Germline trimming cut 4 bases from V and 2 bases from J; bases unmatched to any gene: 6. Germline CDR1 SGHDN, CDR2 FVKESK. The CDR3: CASSLWDSLTDTQYF. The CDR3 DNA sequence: TGTGCCAGCAGCCTGTGGGACAGCCTCACAGATACGCAGTATTTT.

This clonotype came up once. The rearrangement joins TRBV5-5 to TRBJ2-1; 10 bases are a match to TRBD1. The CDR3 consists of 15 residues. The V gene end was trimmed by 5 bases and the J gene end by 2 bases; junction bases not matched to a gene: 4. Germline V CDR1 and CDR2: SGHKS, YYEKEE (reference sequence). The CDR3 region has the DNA TGTGCCAGCAGTTGGACAGGGGGGACCTACAATGAGCAGTTCTTC. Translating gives CASSWTGGTYNEQFF.

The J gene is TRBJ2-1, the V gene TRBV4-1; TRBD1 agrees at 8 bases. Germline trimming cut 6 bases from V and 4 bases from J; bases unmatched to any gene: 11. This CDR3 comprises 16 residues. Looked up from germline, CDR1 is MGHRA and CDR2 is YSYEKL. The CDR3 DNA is TGCGCCAGCAGTCGACCGATAGGACAGGGTTACAATGAGCAGTTCTTC. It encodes CASSRPIGQGYNEQFF.

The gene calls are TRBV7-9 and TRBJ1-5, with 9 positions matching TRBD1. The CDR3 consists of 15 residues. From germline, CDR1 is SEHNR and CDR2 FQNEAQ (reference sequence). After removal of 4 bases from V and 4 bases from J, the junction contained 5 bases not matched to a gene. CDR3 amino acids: CASSSPGQGNQPQHF. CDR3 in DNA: TGTGCCAGCAGCTCGCCGGGACAGGGAAATCAGCCCCAGCATTTT.

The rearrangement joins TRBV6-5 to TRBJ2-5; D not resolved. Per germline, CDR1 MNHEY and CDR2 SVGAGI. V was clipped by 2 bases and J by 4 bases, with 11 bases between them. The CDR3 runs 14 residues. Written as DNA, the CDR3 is TGTGCCAGCAGTTACGGCAGTCCACGAGAGACCCAGTACTTC. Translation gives CASSYGSPRETQYF.